This TCR beta chain emerged from a study of beta chain features in type 1 diabetes (dated by TCRdb to 2016 to 2019). Regarding the complete study: Patients and healthy donors did not differ in mean age, gender distribution, total cell number or subset yield. A total of some 110 million sorted cells were examined across all samples, and a strong correlation was observed between cell number per subset and RNA yield. In the study, TCRB repertoires of sorted circulating CD4+ T cell subsets from recently diagnosed type 1 diabetes patients were compared with those of matched healthy donors. Regulatory and stem cell-like memory subsets were isolated from only 8 patients and roughly eight healthy donors, whereas naive and central memory subsets came from all 28 donors. Findings and caveats that apply to the study as a whole: Shorter templates might be favored by PCR, yet because patient and control samples were amplified and corrected together, any such skew would affect both groups equally. Naive, central memory and regulatory TCRB repertoires appeared to be more similar among patients than among healthy donors. Because the HLA sub-analyses included only small numbers of individuals, any influence of HLA type on TCRB rearrangement was left unresolved. Fewer insertions and more nucleotide deletions at VDJ recombination sites were observed in patients with type 1 diabetes, implying thymic rearrangement abnormalities. Because cDNA was sequenced instead of genomic DNA, highly expressing activated cells could be over-represented, though the groups showed no difference in activation or CD3 levels. In all four CD4+ subsets, TCRB CDR3 length was moderately but significantly shorter in type 1 diabetes patients.

The entire amount of isolated RNA was reverse transcribed using the High Capacity cDNA Reverse Transcription Kit, so the sequenced TCRB transcripts were expressed ones. Deep immunoSEQ sequencing was performed on naive, central memory and regulatory T cell samples, with an average of about 4 million total reads per sample. Sorted cells were lysed in RLT buffer, and RNA was extracted using DNase-treated RNeasy Micro or Mini kits according to cell number. To prevent cross-contamination, every cell subset was processed on its own, while patient and healthy donor samples were processed together. The immunoSEQ multiplex PCR was used to amplify TCRB sequences from cDNA, generating 87-bp fragments that spanned the CDR3 region. Amplicons were sequenced on the Illumina HiSeq platform. On the authors' methods: Synthetic template baselines were used to correct PCR bias computationally, reads within Hamming distance 2 were collapsed together, and singletons that could not be merged were discarded. Reads were aligned against IMGT to assign V, D and J genes, CDR3 length and insertions or deletions at six rearrangement sites. Clonotype counts were normalized to sorted cell number within each subset before computing true diversity and Gini coefficients with the tcR R package. The overlap coefficient, calculated on TCRB nucleotide sequences, was used to quantify repertoire sharing. Out-of-frame TCRB sequences from naive cells were analyzed as a proxy for the pre-selection repertoire. In TCRdb, the immuneACCESS table is reduced to in-frame sequences with V and J assigned. These tables do not hold every clone; where another copy was compared, an unresolved V gene accounts for under half, and the others remain unexplained. Clone size and the V and J calls come from that table; the DNA yielded D and trimming. In all, the sample holds more than 300,000 clones, and about 15% of those were seen once. Around 0.02% of the sample is in the top ten clones.

This clone occurred a few times. Its antigen target is currently unknown. No base quality information exists; no much larger clone differs at one position. From V the trimming removes 3 bases and from J it removes 5 bases, while the gene matches leave 4 bases of the junction unaccounted for. For CDR1 and CDR2, the germline V gene (reference sequence) lists GTSNPN and SVGIG. From the cysteine up to the phenylalanine, the CDR3 has a length of 13 residues. The DNA shown is the 39-base CDR3, in frame from base 1. From each donor, a single peripheral blood sample of about 100 mL on average was drawn into heparinised tubes. Naive, central memory, regulatory and stem cell-like memory CD4+ T cells were sorted on a BD FACSAria II using a panel including CD45RO, CCR7, CD25, CD127, CD95 and CD27. Every sorted population had a purity above 95%. PBMCs were isolated right away by Lymphoprep density gradient centrifugation and were stained directly, without culture. So that batch effects would be minimized, each experiment stained and sorted samples in pairs, pairing one healthy donor with one patient.

Sequencing was done on a sample of naive CD4+ T cells from blood. The cell subset or site label of this sample denotes: true naive CD4+ T cells. The chain employs TRBV30 and TRBJ2-5, with 9 bases aligning to TRBD1. The clonotype originates from a woman between 18 and 30 years old in good health. CDR3 loop: CAWRDRGGETQYF. The nucleotides are TGTGCCTGGAGGGACAGGGGAGGGGAGACCCAGTACTTC.